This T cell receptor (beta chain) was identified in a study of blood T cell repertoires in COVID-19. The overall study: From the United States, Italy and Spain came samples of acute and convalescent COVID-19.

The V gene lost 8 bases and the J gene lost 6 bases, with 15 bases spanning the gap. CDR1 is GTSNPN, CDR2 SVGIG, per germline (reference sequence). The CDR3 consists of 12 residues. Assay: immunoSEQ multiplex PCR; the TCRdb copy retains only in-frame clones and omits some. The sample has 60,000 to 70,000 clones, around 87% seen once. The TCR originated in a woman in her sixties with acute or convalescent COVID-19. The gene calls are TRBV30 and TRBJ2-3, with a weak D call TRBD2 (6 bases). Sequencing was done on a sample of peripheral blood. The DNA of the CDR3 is TGTGCCGGAGATACGGGAGCGGATACGCAGTATTTT. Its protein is CAGDTGADTQYF.